This T cell receptor beta chain was captured by sequencing in a study of cytomegalovirus exposure and HLA in healthy donors. Study-level findings and limits: Trimming of TCR beta V- and J-genes showed a link, identified in a later analysis, to a missense DCLRE1C variant. Later analysis identified 16,000 or so TCR beta sequences associated with HLA alleles, using a false discovery rate threshold of 0.05.

The PCR made use of 60 Vbeta and 13 Jbeta primers. TCRdb's copy holds only in-frame clones and misses some; the assay was immunoSEQ multiplex PCR. The repertoire holds about 120,000 clones, with approximately 8% as singletons. In its sample, this clone was seen a few times. Antigen unknown. Germline CDR1 reads SGDLS; CDR2 reads YYNGEE. CDR3 length: 15 amino acids. J lost 4 bases, V lost 3 bases, and 6 bases had no gene match. V and J are TRBV9 and TRBJ2-3; 9 bases are a match to TRBD1. The sequence was collected from a woman aged 40-49 years in good health and CMV-seropositive. Sequenced sample: PBMCs. Written as DNA, the CDR3 is TGTGCCAGCAGCGCCTCCGGACAGGGGTCAGATACGCAGTATTTT. Amino acids: CASSASGQGSDTQYF. The complete variable domain, with remaining parts taken from reference TRBV9 and TRBJ2-3, reads DSGVTQTPKHLITATGQRVTLRCSPRSGDLSVYWYQQSLDQGLQFLIQYYNGEERAKGNILERFSAQQFPDLHSELNLSSLELGDSALYFCASSASGQGSDTQYFGPGTRLTVL.